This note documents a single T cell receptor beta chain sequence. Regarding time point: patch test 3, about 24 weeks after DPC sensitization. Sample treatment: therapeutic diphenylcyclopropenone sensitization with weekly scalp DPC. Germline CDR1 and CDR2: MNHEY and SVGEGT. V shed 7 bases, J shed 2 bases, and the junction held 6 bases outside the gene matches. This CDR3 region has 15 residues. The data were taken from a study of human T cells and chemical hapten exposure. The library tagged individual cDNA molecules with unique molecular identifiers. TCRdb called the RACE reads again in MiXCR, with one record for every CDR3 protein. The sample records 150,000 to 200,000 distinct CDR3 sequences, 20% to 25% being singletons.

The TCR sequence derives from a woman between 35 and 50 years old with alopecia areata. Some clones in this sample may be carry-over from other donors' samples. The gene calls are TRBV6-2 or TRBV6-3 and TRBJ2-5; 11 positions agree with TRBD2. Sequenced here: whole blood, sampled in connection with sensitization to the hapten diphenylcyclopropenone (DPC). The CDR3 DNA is TGTGCCAGCACCCCGGGACTAGCGGCTCAAGAGACCCAGTACTTC. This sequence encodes CASTPGLAAQETQYF.